These 9 T cell receptor beta chains were all obtained from the same sample, sequenced in a study of blood T cell repertoires in COVID-19 (dated by TCRdb to the early 2020s). Receptors were amplified or captured by the immunoSEQ multiplex PCR assay. TCRdb retrieved this table from immuneACCESS and kept in-frame rearrangements only. Not all clones are present; in checked studies, unresolved V genes account for under half, and no reason is known for the remainder. In this sample the table shows roughly 380,000 clones, 88% of which occur a single time. The ten largest account for over 0.9% of the sample. Specimen: PBMCs or T cells enriched from blood (not recorded which). The receptors were sampled from a woman younger than 45 who had been exposed to COVID-19.

The chain employs TRBV21-1 and TRBJ2-1; TRBD2, the D gene given by the table, was not confirmed from the DNA. TRBV21-1 is an annotated pseudogene. The CDR3 length is 14 residues. CDR3 protein: CASSNREPFNEQFF. As DNA, the CDR3 is TGTGCCAGCAGCAACCGGGAACCCTTCAATGAGCAGTTCTTC.

The chain couples TRBV5-6 to TRBJ1-1, with D perhaps matching TRBD1 (6 bases). The V gene lost 0 bases and the J gene lost 1 base, with 10 bases spanning the gap. Germline CDR1 is SGHDT and CDR2 is YYEEEE. CDR3 length: 15 amino acids. CDR3 sequence reads: CASSLETGKNTEAFF. CDR3 sequence (DNA): TGTGCCAGCAGCTTGGAAACAGGGAAGAACACTGAAGCTTTCTTT.

This chain uses TRBV6-5 with TRBJ1-6; tentative D call: TRBD1 (6 bases). Trimming left V 7 bases short and J 4 bases short, with 8 bases between. The CDR3 is 13 residues long. Per the germline V gene, CDR1 is MNHEY and CDR2 is SVGAGI. CDR3 DNA: TGTGCCAGCACTCAGGGGTATAATTCACCCCTCCACTTT. It specifies CASTQGYNSPLHF.

This rearrangement joins TRBV2 to TRBJ1-5; maybe TRBD1 (5 bases). The germline V gene has CDR1 SNHLY and CDR2 FYNNEI. The V end lost 7 bases, the J end lost 2 bases, and 15 bases lay between the germline ends. The CDR3 length is 15 residues. CDR3 nucleotides: TGTGCCAGCACCGCAGGGTTCCCTGGCAATCAGCCCCAGCATTTT. Its protein product is CASTAGFPGNQPQHF.

The rearrangement uses TRBV7-6 and TRBJ2-2; D might be TRBD1 (5 bases). Trimming removed 1 base at V and 9 bases at J, with 18 bases between. This CDR3 has 16 residues. Germline V CDR1 and CDR2: SGHVS, FNYEAQ. CDR3 residues: CASSLVSFQGTRELFF. The CDR3 coding sequence is TGTGCCAGCAGCTTAGTTTCCTTTCAGGGTACAAGGGAGCTGTTTTTT.

The J gene is TRBJ2-7, the V gene TRBV9; D may be TRBD1 (6 bases). The germline gives CDR1 SGDLS, CDR2 YYNGEE. The V gene lost 0 bases and the J gene lost 2 bases, with 12 bases spanning the gap. This CDR3 comprises 15 residues. The CDR3, as DNA: TGTGCCAGCAGCGTAGGTGTCAGGGGTACCTACGAGCAGTACTTC. Encoded protein: CASSVGVRGTYEQYF.

This chain joins TRBV2 and TRBJ2-2, with D perhaps TRBD1 (5 bases). Germline assignment: CDR1 SNHLY and CDR2 FYNNEI. The CDR3 consists of 12 residues. V shed 8 bases and J shed 6 bases, with 10 bases lying between them. Here the CDR3 DNA reads TGTGCCAGCGTTAGGGGCGCCGGGGAGCTGTTTTTT. It is translated as CASVRGAGELFF.

The chain is built from TRBV18 and TRBJ1-2, with D perhaps TRBD1 (5 bases). V lost 0 bases to trimming and J lost 3 bases, with 14 bases between them. Germline values: CDR1 KGHSH, CDR2 LQKENI. CDR3 length: 16 residues. Here the CDR3 reads CASSPPVGQGDYGYTF. Here the CDR3 DNA reads TGTGCCAGCTCACCACCCGTCGGTCAGGGCGACTATGGCTACACCTTC.

This chain joins TRBV3-1 (or the pseudogene TRBV3-2) and TRBJ1-6; D gene ambiguous. Germline V CDR1 and CDR2: LGHDT, YNNKEL (reference sequence). Trimming took off 1 base at V and 9 bases at J, with 13 bases between the two ends. This CDR3 region has 15 residues. CDR3 amino acids: CASSQVGQVRSPLHF. The CDR3 DNA reads as TGTGCCAGCAGCCAAGTTGGGCAGGTCCGTTCACCCCTCCACTTT.